The present T cell receptor (beta chain) was sequenced within a study of blood T cells in healthy people across ages. The study's findings and limits: As age increased, TCR beta diversity per million T cells fell in a roughly linear fashion.

Sample-barcoded 5' priming and a J-beta primer mix drove a second PCR of roughly 6 to 12 cycles. A 12-random-nucleotide template-switch adaptor tagged each cDNA molecule. A single record per CDR3 protein comes from TCRdb applying MiXCR to the 5' RACE reads. The sample includes about 800,000 distinct CDR3 sequences, 20% to 30% of them seen just once. This clonotype has only a few counts. The target antigen is unknown. With 6 bases removed from V and 7 bases from J, the gap between germline ends came to 9 bases. CDR3 length: 11 amino acids. These same data were also listed under a study on T cells of mothers and their children. In that study: Overlap ran slightly, non-significantly higher for related than unrelated mother-child pairs.

The specimen was blood. The clonotype was recovered from a boy aged 5-17 years in good health. V gene TRBV12-3 or TRBV12-4 combines with J gene TRBJ1-2, with D tentatively TRBD1 (5 bases). In DNA form, the CDR3 reads TGTGCCAGCAGCCGGACATCTGGCTACACCTTC. Translated: CASSRTSGYTF.